This entry features one T cell receptor beta chain sequence. The CDR3 is 13 residues long. V was trimmed by 3 bases and J by 4 bases, leaving 10 bases between them. Germline lookup yields CDR1 LNHDA and CDR2 SQIVND (reference sequence). Terminally differentiated effector memory CD45RA+ cells were excluded from the naive CD8 cells, which were CD45RO-negative and positively selected for CCR7. The sample is drawn from a study of shared clonotypes between healthy human individuals. The table came from immunoSEQ multiplex PCR; TCRdb's copy has only in-frame clones and leaves some out. This table has about 2 million clones, approximately 94% appearing once.

This chain connects TRBV19 to TRBJ2-7; D not certain. Source material: naive CD8+ T cells sorted from blood. The TCR sequence derives from a man aged 18 to 30 in good health. The CDR3: CASSMSSSYEQYF. The CDR3 nucleotides read TGTGCCAGTAGTATGAGCTCCTCATACGAGCAGTACTTC.